Each of the 10 T cell receptor beta chains below was sequenced from the same sample in a study of T cells in women clearing cervical HPV infection. Clones were read by immunoSEQ multiplex PCR, and TCRdb kept only the in-frame ones, dropping some. This listing includes roughly 20,000 clones. Sample: blood buffy coat. Receptors were obtained from a woman between 18 and 70 years old with a cervical HPV16 infection that either progressed to CIN3+ or cleared (not recorded which).

A word on this clone: With the read ending 3 residues before the CDR3 end, the germline J gene is used to fill in that end. The rearrangement uses TRBV7-3 and TRBJ1-5, with D possibly being TRBD1 (5 bases). This CDR3 has 14 amino acids. Trimming removed 2 bases at V and 8 bases at J, with 13 bases between. Germline V gene lookup returns CDR1 SGHTA and CDR2 FQGTGA. The CDR3: CASSLDGSGKPQHF. CDR3 DNA (partial): TGTGCCAGCAGCTTAGATGGGTCAGGGAAGCCC.

As regards this clone: The sequence runs out 3 residues before the end of the CDR3; the remainder is reconstructed from the germline J gene. V usage is TRBV7-9 and J usage is TRBJ1-1, with 8 nucleotides matching TRBD1. V trimming: 7 bases; J trimming: 3 bases; junction bases outside the gene matches: 7. The CDR3 has 14 amino acids. CDR1 and CDR2 (germline): SEHNR, FQNEAQ (reference sequence). The CDR3 region is CASTPGGAYTEAFF. The covered CDR3 bases are TGTGCCAGCACCCCAGGGGGCGCGTACACTGAA.

Comments on this clone: The CDR3 extends 3 residues past the end of the read, so its final part is completed from the germline J gene. The chain joins TRBV19 to TRBJ1-1; TRBD1 matches 11 bases. Germline CDR1 reads LNHDA; CDR2 reads SQIVND (reference sequence). V lost 7 bases to trimming and J lost 3 bases; unmatched junction nucleotides: 7. This CDR3 spans 15 amino acids. The DNA read from the CDR3 is TGTGCCAGTACCGGGGACAGGGGGTGGGACACTGAA. Its protein product is CASTGDRGWDTE. The CDR3, in full, reads CASTGDRGWDTEAFF.

As concerns this clone: The read gets to within 3 residues of the CDR3 end, and the germline J gene fills in the rest. This chain uses TRBV7-2 with TRBJ1-5; a weak D match, TRBD1 (6 bases). This CDR3 spans 14 amino acids. Trimming left V 5 bases short and J 3 bases short, with 11 bases between. The germline V gene has CDR1 SGHTA and CDR2 FQGNSA. This CDR3 is CASSKDSINQPQHF. The part of the CDR3 DNA that was read is TGTGCCAGCAGCAAGGACAGTATCAATCAGCCC.

About this clone itself: The read ends 3 residues before the CDR3 terminus; that terminus is restored from the germline J gene. The chain links TRBV2 to TRBJ1-2; perhaps TRBD1 as D (5 bases). V was shortened by 2 bases and J by 5 bases, with 9 bases between the two germline ends. The CDR3 is 13 residues long. Germline loops: CDR1 SNHLY, CDR2 FYNNEI. The CDR3 sequence: CASSESAGYGYTF. Partial CDR3 DNA: TGTGCCAGCAGTGAATCGGCAGGGTATGGC.

With regard to this clone: The DNA ends 3 residues before the CDR3 does, and the rest of the CDR3 is filled in from the germline J gene. The chain carries TRBV20-1 and TRBJ1-6, with a weak D call TRBD1 (6 bases). Trimming removed 0 bases from V and 10 bases from J, with 16 bases in between. The CDR3 is 15 amino acids. Germline V CDR1 and CDR2: DFQATT, SNEGSKA (reference sequence). The chain's CDR3 is CSARDRAQGSSPLHF. The sequenced CDR3 bases are TGCAGTGCTAGAGATCGTGCACAGGGTAGCTCACCC.

Comment on this clone: The CDR3 extends 3 residues past the end of the read, so its final part is completed from the germline J gene. The rearrangement uses TRBV12-3 or TRBV12-4 and TRBJ2-2; 13 bases line up with TRBD2. The CDR3 spans 15 residues. The trim removed 6 bases at V and 4 bases at J, leaving 2 bases unmatched. CDR3 loop: CASSRLAGGTGELFF. CDR3 DNA (partial): TGTGCCAGCAGCCGACTAGCGGGGGGCACCGGGGAG.

Note on this clone: One junction end disagrees with the germline gene, perhaps due to a read error. The CDR3 end falls 3 residues outside the read, so it is completed with the germline J gene. This chain connects TRBV4-2 to TRBJ1-4; 7 nucleotides agree with TRBD1. CDR3 size: 14 residues. CDR1 and CDR2 from the germline V gene are LGHNA and YNFKEQ. This CDR3 is CASSQGQSNEKLFF. The CDR3 DNA, read in part, is TGCGCCAGCAGTCAGGGACAGAGTAATGAAAAA.

As regards this clone: Read sequence stops 3 residues before the CDR3 end, and the germline J gene provides the missing end. This chain connects TRBV5-6 to TRBJ1-1; the D gene is possibly TRBD1 (5 bases). Germline assignment: CDR1 SGHDT and CDR2 YYEEEE. This CDR3 contains 15 residues. V dropped 0 bases and J dropped 5 bases, with 14 bases sitting between them. Here the CDR3 reads CASSLVGGGRTEAFF. The CDR3 bases that were read are TGTGCCAGCAGCTTGGTCGGTGGGGGGAGGACTGAA.

Note on this clone: Read sequence stops 3 residues before the CDR3 end, and the germline J gene provides the missing end. This chain links TRBV9 with TRBJ1-2; TRBD1 matches 9 bases. The germline gives CDR1 SGDLS, CDR2 YYNGEE. J lost 7 bases, V lost 3 bases, and 7 bases had no gene match. The length of the CDR3 is 14 residues. The DNA read from the CDR3 is TGTGCCAGCAGCGCAACACAGGGGGCGCCTGGC. Residues: CASSATQGAPG. The entire CDR3 reads CASSATQGAPGYTF.